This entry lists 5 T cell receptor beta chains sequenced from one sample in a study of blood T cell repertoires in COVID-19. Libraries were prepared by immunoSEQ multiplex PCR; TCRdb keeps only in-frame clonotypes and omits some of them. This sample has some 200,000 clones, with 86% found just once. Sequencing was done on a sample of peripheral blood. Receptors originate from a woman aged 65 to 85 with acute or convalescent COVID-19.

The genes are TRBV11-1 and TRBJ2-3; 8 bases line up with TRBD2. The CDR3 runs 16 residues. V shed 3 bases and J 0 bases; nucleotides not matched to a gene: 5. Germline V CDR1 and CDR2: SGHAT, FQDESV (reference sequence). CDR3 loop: CASSFSAGVSTDTQYF. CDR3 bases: TGTGCCAGCAGCTTTTCAGCGGGAGTTAGCACAGATACGCAGTATTTT. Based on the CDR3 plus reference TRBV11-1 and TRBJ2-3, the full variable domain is EAEVAQSPRYKITEKSQAVAFWCDPISGHATLYWYRQILGQGPELLVQFQDESVVDDSQLPKDRFSAERLKGVDSTLKIQPAELGDSAMYLCASSFSAGVSTDTQYFGPGTRLTVL.

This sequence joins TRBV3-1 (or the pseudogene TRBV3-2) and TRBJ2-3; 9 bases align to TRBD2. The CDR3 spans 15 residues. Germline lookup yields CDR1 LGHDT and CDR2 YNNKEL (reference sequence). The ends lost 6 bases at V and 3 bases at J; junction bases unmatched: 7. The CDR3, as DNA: TGTGCCAGCAGTTTAGCTAGCGGGAAAACAGATACGCAGTATTTT. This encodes CASSLASGKTDTQYF.

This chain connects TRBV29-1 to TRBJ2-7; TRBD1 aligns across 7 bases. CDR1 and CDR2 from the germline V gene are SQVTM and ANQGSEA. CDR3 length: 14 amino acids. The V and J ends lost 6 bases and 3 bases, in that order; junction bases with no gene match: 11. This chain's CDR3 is CSVAAGTVFYEQYF. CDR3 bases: TGCAGCGTGGCCGCCGGGACAGTTTTCTACGAGCAGTACTTC.

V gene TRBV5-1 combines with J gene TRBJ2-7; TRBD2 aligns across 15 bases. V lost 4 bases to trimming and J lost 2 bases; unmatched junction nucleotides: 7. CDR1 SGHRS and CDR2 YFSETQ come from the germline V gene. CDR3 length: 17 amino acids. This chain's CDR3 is CASSAGLAGGNTYEQYF. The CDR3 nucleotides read TGCGCCAGCAGCGCGGGACTAGCGGGAGGAAATACCTACGAGCAGTACTTC.

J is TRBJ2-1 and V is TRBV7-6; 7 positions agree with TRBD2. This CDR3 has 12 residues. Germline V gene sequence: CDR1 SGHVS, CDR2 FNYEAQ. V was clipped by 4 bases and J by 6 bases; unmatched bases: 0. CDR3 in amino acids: CASSSGGNEQFF. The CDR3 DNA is TGTGCCAGCAGCTCGGGGGGCAATGAGCAGTTCTTC.